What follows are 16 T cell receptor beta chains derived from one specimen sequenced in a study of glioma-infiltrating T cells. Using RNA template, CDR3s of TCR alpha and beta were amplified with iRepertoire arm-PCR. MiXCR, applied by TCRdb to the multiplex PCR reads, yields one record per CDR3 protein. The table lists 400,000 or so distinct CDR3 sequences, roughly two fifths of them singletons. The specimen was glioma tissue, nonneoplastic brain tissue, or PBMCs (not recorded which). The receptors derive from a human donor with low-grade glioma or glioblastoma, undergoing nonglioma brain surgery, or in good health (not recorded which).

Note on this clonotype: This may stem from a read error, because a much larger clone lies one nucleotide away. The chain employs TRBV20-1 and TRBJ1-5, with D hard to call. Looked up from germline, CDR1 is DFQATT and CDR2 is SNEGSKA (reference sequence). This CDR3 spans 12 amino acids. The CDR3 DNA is TGCAGTGCTAGGGTGTTGGATCAGCCCCAGCGTTTT. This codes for CSARVLDQPQRF.

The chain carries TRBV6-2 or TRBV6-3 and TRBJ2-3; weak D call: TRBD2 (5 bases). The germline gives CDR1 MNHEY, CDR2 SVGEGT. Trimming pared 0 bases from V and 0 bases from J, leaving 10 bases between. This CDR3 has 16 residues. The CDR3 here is CASSYSKGGSTDTQYF. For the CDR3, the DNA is TGTGCCAGCAGTTACTCGAAAGGCGGGAGCACAGATACGCAGTATTTT.

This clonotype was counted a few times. This chain's CDR3 is CASSEGDRAGYTF. The CDR3 coding sequence is TGTGCCAGCAGCGAGGGGGACAGGGCTGGCTACACCTTC. V is TRBV6-4 and J is TRBJ1-2, with 9 bases identical to TRBD1. The CDR3 has 13 amino acids. With V trimmed by 6 bases and J by 7 bases, 6 bases remained unmatched. Germline V gives CDR1 MRHNA, CDR2 SNTAGT.

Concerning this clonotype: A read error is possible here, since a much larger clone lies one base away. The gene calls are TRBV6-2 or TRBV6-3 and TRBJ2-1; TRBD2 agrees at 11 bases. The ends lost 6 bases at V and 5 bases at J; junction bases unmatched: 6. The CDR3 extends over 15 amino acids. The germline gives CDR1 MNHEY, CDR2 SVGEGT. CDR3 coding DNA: TGTGCCAGCAGCCGTGGACTAGCGGGCCACAATGAGCAGTTCTTC. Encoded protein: CASSRGLAGHNEQFF.

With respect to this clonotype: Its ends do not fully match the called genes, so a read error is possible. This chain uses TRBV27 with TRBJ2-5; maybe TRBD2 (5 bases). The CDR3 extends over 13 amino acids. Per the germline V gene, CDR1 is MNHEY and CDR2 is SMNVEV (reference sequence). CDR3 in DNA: TGCGCCAGCAGACGATCGGAGGAAGAGACCCAGTACTTC. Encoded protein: CASRRSEEETQYF.

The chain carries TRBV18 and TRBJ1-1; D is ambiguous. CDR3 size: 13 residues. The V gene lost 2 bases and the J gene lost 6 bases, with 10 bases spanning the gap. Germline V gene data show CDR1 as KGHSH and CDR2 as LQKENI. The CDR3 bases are TGTGCCAGCTCACCATATGAGGGCCCTGAAGCTTTCTTT. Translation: CASSPYEGPEAFF.

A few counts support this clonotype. The CDR3 nucleotides are TGTGCCAGCAGCATCGGGACTAGCGGGACGAACACCGGGGAGCTGTTTTTT. It translates to CASSIGTSGTNTGELFF. The chain couples TRBV7-8 to TRBJ2-2; 13 bases line up with TRBD2. With 5 bases clipped from V and 0 bases from J, the junction kept 3 bases outside the gene matches. CDR1 is SGHVS, CDR2 FQNEAQ, per germline. This CDR3 contains 17 residues.

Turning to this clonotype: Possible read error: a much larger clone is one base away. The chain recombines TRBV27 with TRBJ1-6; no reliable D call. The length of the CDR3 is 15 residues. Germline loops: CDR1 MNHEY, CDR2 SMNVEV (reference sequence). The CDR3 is CASSRGSPGYSPLQF. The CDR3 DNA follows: TGTGCCAGCAGTCGAGGGTCACCGGGGTATTCACCCCTCCAGTTT.

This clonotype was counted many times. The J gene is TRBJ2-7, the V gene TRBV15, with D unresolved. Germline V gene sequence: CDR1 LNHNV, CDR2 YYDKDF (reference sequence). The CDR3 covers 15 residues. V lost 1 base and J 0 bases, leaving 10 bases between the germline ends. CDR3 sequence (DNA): TGTGCCACCAGCAGAGGTGGCAGTTCCTCCTACGAGCAGTACTTC. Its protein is CATSRGGSSSYEQYF.

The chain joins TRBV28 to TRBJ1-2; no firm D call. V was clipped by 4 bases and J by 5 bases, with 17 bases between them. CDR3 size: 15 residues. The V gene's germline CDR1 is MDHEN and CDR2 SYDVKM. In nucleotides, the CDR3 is TGTGCCAGCAGTTCCGTGGGCCAACCCCAATATGGCTACACCTTC. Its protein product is CASSSVGQPQYGYTF.

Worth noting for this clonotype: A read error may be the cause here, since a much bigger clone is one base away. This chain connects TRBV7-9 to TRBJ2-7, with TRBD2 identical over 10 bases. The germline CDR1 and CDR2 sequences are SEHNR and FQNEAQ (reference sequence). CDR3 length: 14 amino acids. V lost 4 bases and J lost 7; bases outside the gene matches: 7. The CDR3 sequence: CASSSGPAGGEQYF. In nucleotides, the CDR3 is TGTGCCAGCAGCTCGGGACCAGCGGGGGGGGAGCAGTACTTC.

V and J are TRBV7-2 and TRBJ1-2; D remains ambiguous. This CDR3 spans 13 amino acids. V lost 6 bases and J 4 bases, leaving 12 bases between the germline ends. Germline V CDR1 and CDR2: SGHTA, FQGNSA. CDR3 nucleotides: TGTGCCAGCAGGGAAGGTCAGCTCTATGGCTACACCTTC. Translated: CASREGQLYGYTF.

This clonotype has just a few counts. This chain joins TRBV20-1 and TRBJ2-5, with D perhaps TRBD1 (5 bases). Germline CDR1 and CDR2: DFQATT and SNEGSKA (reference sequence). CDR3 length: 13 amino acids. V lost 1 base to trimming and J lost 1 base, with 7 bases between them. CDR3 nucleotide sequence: TGCAGTGCTAGAGGACAGACCCAAGAGACCCAGTACTTC. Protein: CSARGQTQETQYF.

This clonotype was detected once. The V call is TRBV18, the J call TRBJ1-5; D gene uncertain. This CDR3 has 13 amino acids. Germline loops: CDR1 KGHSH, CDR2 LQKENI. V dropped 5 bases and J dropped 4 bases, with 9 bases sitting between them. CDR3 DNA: TGTGCCAGCTCATATACAGATAATCAGCCCCAGCATTTT. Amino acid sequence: CASSYTDNQPQHF.

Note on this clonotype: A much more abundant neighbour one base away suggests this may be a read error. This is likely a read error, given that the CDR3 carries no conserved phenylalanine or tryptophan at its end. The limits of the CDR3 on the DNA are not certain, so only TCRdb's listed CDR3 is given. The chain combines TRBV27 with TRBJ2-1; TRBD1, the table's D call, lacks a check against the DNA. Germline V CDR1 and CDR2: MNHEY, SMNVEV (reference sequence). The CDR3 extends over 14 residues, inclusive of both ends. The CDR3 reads CASSTYPGTAKEFS.

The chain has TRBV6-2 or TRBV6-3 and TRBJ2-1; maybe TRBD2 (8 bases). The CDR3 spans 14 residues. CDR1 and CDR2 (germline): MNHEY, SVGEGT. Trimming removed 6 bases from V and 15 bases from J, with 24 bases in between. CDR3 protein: CASSPGGGRRDLFF. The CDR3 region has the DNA TGTGCCAGCAGCCCGGGAGGGGGCCGCCGTGATTTGTTCTTC.